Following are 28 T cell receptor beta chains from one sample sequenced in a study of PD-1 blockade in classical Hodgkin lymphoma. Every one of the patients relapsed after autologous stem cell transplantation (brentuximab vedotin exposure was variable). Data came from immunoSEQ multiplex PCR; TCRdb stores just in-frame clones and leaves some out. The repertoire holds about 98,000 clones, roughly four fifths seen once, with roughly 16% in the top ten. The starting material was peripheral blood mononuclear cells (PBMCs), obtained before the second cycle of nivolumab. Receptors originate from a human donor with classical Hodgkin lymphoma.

The CDR3 region has the DNA TGTGCCAGCAGTCTGGACTATTCCTACAATGAGCAGTTCTTC. This sequence encodes CASSLDYSYNEQFF. The chain employs TRBV27 and TRBJ2-1; a possible D gene is TRBD2 (6 bases). Trimming shortened V by 5 bases and J by 1 base, and 9 bases separated the two germline ends. Per the germline V gene, CDR1 is MNHEY and CDR2 is SMNVEV (reference sequence). The CDR3 length is 14 residues.

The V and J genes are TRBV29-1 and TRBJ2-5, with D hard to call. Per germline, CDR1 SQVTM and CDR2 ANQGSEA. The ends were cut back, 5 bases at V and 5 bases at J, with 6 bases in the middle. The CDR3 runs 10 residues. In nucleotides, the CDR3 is TGCAGCGTTTACCGGGAGACCCAGTACTTC. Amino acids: CSVYRETQYF.

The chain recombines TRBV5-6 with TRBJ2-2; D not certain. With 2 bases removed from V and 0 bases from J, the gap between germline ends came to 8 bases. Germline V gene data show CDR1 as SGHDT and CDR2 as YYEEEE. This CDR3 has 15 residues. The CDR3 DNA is TGTGCCAGCAGCTTTTTGACCGCGAACACCGGGGAGCTGTTTTTT. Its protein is CASSFLTANTGELFF.

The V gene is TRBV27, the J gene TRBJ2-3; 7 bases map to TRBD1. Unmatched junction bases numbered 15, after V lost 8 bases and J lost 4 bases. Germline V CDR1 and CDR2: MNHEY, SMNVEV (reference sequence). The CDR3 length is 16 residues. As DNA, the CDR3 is TGTGCCAGCGCTCTTGACAGGGCTTTGGGGTCAGATACGCAGTATTTT. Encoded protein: CASALDRALGSDTQYF.

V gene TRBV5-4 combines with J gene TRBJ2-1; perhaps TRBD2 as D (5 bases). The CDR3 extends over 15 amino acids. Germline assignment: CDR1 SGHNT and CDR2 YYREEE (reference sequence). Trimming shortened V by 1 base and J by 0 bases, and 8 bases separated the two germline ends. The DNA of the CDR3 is TGTGCCAGCAGCTTGCGGGGAAGCTCCTACAATGAGCAGTTCTTC. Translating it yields CASSLRGSSYNEQFF.

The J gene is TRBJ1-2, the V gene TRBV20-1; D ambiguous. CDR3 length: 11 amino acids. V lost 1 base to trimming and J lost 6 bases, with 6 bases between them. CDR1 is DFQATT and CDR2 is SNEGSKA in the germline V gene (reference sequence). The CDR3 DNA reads TGCAGTGCTAGAGTACAGAATGGCTACACCTTC. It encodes CSARVQNGYTF.

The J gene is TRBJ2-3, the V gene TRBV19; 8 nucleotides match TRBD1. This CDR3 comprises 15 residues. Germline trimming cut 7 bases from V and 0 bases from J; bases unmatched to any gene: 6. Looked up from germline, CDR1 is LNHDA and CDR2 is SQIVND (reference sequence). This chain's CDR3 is CASTPYRGSTDTQYF. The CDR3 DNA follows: TGTGCCAGTACTCCCTACAGGGGGAGCACAGATACGCAGTATTTT.

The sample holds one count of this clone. For the CDR3, the DNA is TGTGCCAGCAGTTTTTATGGTACTGATGGGGGCTACACCTTC. It is translated as CASSFYGTDGGYTF. The J gene is TRBJ1-2, the V gene TRBV28, with unresolved D. Trimming shortened V by 3 bases and J by 8 bases, and 16 bases separated the two germline ends. The CDR3 totals 14 residues. The V gene's germline CDR1 is MDHEN and CDR2 SYDVKM.

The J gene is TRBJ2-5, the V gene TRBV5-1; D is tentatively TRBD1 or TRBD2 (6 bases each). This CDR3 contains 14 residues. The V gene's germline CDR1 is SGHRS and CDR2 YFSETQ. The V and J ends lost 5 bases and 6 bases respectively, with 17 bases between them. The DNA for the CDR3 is TGCGCCAGCAGGCTGGCGGGGCAGGGGCAGACCCAGTACTTC. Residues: CASRLAGQGQTQYF.

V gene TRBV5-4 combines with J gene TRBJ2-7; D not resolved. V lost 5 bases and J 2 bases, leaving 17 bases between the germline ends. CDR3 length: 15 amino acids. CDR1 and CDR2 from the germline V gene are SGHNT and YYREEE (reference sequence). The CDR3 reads CASSPTAAKTYEQYF. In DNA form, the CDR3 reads TGTGCCAGCAGTCCGACTGCTGCTAAGACCTACGAGCAGTACTTC.

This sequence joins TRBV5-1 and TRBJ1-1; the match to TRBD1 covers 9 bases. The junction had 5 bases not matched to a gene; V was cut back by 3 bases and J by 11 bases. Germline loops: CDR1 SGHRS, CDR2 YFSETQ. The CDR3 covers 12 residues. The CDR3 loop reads CASSWGQGYAFF. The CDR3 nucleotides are TGCGCCAGCAGCTGGGGACAGGGCTACGCTTTCTTT.

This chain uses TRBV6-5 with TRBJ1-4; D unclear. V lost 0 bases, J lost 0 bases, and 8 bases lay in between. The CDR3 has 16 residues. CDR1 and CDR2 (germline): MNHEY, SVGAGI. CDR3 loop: CASSYSSLATNEKLFF. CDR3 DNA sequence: TGTGCCAGCAGTTACTCGTCGTTAGCAACTAATGAAAAACTGTTTTTT.

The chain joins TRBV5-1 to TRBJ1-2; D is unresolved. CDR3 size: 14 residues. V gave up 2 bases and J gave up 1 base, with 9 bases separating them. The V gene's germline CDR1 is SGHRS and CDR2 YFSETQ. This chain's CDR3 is CASSLIGLNYGYTF. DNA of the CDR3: TGCGCCAGCAGCTTAATCGGCCTTAACTATGGCTACACCTTC.

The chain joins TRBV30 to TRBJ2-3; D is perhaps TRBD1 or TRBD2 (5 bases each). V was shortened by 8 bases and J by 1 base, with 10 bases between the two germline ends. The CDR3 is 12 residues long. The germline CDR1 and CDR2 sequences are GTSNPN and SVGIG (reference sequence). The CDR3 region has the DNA TGTGCCCGAGGGACCGGCACAGATACGCAGTATTTT. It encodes CARGTGTDTQYF.

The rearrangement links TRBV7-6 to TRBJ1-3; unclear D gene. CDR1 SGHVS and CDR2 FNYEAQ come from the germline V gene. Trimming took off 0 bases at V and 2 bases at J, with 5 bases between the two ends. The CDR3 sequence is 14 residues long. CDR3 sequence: CASSLANTGNTIYF. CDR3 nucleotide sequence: TGTGCCAGCAGCTTAGCTAATACTGGAAACACCATATATTTT.

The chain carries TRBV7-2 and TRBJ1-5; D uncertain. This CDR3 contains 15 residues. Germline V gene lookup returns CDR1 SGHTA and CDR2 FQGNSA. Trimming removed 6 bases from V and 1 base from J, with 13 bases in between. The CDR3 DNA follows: TGTGCCAGCAGTCTAACGGGCGTAAGCAATCAGCCCCAGCATTTT. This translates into CASSLTGVSNQPQHF. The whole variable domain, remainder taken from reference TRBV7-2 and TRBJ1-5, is GAGVSQSPSNKVTEKGKDVELRCDPISGHTALYWYRQSLGQGLEFLIYFQGNSAPDKSGLPSDRFSAERTGGSVSTLTIQRTQQEDSAVYLCASSLTGVSNQPQHFGDGTRLSIL.

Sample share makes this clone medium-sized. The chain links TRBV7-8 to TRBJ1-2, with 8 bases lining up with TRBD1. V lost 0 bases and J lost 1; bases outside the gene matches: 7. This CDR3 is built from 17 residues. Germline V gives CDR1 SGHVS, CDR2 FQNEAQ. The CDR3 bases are TGTGCCAGCAGCTTAGCCAGACAGGGGCCCATTAACTATGGCTACACCTTC. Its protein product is CASSLARQGPINYGYTF.

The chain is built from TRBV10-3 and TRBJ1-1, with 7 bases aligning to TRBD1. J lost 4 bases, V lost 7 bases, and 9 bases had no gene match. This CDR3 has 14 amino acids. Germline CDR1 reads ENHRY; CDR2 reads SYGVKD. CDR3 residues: CAIMSRGSGTEAFF. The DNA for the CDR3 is TGTGCCATCATGAGCAGGGGGAGTGGCACTGAAGCTTTCTTT.

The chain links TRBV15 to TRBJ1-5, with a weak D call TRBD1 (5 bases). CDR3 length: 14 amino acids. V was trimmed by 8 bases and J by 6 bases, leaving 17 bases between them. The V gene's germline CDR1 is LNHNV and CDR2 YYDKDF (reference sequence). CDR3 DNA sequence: TGTGCCACCGTCGACGAGCTTGGGGCTCAGCCCCAGCATTTT. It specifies CATVDELGAQPQHF.

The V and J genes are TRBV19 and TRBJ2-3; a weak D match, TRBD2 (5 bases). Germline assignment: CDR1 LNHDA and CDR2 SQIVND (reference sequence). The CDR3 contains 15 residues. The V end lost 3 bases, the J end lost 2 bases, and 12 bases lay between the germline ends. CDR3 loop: CASSMGAVSTDTQYF. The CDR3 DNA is TGTGCCAGTAGTATGGGAGCCGTCTCCACAGATACGCAGTATTTT.

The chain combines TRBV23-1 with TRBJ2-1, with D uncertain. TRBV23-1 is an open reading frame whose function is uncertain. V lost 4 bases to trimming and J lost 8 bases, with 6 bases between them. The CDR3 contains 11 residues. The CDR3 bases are TGCGCCAGCAGTCTCCTCTATGAGCAGTTCTTC. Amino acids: CASSLLYEQFF.

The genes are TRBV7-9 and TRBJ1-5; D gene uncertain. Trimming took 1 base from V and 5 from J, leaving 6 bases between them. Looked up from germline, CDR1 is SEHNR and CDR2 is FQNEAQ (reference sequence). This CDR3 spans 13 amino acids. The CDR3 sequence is CASSLEGDQPQHF. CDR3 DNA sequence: TGTGCCAGCAGCTTAGAGGGAGATCAGCCCCAGCATTTT.

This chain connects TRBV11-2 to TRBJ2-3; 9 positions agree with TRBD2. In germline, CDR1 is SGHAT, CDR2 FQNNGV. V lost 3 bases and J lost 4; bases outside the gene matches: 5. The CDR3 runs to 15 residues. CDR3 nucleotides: TGTGCCAGCAGCTTCCAAGCGGGAGGCCCAGATACGCAGTATTTT. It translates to CASSFQAGGPDTQYF.

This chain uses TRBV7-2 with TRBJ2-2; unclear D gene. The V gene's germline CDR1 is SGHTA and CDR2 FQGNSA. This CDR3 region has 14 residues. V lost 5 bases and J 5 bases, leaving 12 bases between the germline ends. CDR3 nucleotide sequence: TGTGCCAGCAGCCCACCGTACCGAACCGGGGAGCTGTTTTTT. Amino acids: CASSPPYRTGELFF.

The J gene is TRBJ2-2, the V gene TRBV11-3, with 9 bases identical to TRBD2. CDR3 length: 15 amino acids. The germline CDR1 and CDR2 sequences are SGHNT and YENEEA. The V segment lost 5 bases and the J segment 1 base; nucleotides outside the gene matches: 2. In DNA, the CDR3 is TGTGCCAGCAGCCTAGCGGGGCTGAACACCGGGGAGCTGTTTTTT. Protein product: CASSLAGLNTGELFF.

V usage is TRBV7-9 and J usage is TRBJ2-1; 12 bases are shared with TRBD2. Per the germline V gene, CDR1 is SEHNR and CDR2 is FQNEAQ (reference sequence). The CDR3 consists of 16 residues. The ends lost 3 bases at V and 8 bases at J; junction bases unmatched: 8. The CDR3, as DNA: TGTGCCAGCAGCTTCCTAGCGGGAGGGGATAGGGATGAGCAGTTCTTC. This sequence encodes CASSFLAGGDRDEQFF. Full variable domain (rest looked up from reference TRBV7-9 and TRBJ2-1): DTGVSQNPRHKITKRGQNVTFRCDPISEHNRLYWYRQTLGQGPEFLTYFQNEAQLEKSRLLSDRFSAERPKGSFSTLEIQRTEQGDSAMYLCASSFLAGGDRDEQFFGPGTRLTVL.

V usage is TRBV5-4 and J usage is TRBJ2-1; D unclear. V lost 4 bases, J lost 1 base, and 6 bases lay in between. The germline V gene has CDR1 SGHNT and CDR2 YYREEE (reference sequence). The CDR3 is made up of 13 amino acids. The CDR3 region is CASSPVSYNEQFF. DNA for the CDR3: TGTGCCAGCAGCCCGGTGTCCTACAATGAGCAGTTCTTC.

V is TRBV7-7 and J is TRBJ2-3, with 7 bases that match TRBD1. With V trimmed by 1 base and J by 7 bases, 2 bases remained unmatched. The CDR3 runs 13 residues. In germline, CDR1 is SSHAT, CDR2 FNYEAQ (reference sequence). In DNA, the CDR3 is TGTGCCAGCAGCTTAGACAGGGGTCATACGCAGTATTTT. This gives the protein CASSLDRGHTQYF.